These 29 T cell receptor beta chains were sequenced from one sample in a study of blood T cell repertoires in COVID-19. Here immunoSEQ multiplex PCR was the method, and the copy in TCRdb shows in-frame clones only, minus some. The sample carries 100,000 to 150,000 clones, 85% recorded once. The source material was peripheral blood. The receptors originated from a man aged 60-69 years with acute or convalescent COVID-19.

The CDR3 here is CASSLVLGDTQYF. CDR3 sequence (DNA): TGTGCCAGCAGCTTAGTACTCGGTGATACGCAGTATTTT. The chain has TRBV7-2 and TRBJ2-3; D gene unclear. This CDR3 is built from 13 residues. Germline CDR1 reads SGHTA; CDR2 reads FQGNSA. Trimming shortened V by 1 base and J by 6 bases, and 8 bases separated the two germline ends.

The chain uses TRBV5-4 and TRBJ2-7, with D possibly TRBD2 on 6 matching bases. Germline V gene data show CDR1 as SGHNT and CDR2 as YYREEE (reference sequence). Trimming removed 2 bases at V and 5 bases at J, with 20 bases between. The CDR3 loop spans 16 amino acids. The CDR3 protein is CASSFGGATFGNEQYF. CDR3 in DNA: TGTGCCAGCAGCTTCGGCGGGGCTACCTTCGGAAACGAGCAGTACTTC.

The chain combines TRBV11-3 with TRBJ2-1; 9 bases are a match to TRBD1. The CDR3 has 18 residues. Trimming cost V 3 bases and J 2 bases; bases outside gene matches: 11. Germline values: CDR1 SGHNT, CDR2 YENEEA. In DNA, the CDR3 is TGTGCCAGCAGCTTCTCTCCCCTCACAGGGGGCCCCTACAATGAGCAGTTCTTC. This sequence encodes CASSFSPLTGGPYNEQFF. The whole variable domain, filled in from reference TRBV11-3 and TRBJ2-1, reads EAGVVQSPRYKIIEKKQPVAFWCNPISGHNTLYWYLQNLGQGPELLIRYENEEAVDDSQLPKDRFSAERLKGVDSTLKIQPAELGDSAVYLCASSFSPLTGGPYNEQFFGPGTRLTVL.

The V gene is TRBV28, the J gene TRBJ2-1; 8 nucleotides align to TRBD2. Germline-derived CDR1 and CDR2 are MDHEN and SYDVKM. Trimming at V came to 5 bases and at J to 8 bases, leaving 14 bases not matched to a gene. This CDR3 is built from 16 residues. The CDR3 reads CASSTSGTRGVDEQFF. The DNA of the CDR3 is TGTGCCAGCAGTACCTCCGGGACTAGGGGTGTGGATGAGCAGTTCTTC.

This chain uses TRBV6-5 with TRBJ1-1, with D unresolved. Trimming took 4 bases from V and 3 from J, leaving 9 bases between them. The CDR3 is 13 amino acids. The germline V gene has CDR1 MNHEY and CDR2 SVGAGI. CDR3 residues: CASSSLGDTEAFF. The CDR3 DNA sequence: TGTGCCAGCAGTTCACTCGGGGACACTGAAGCTTTCTTT.

The chain recombines TRBV28 with TRBJ1-6, with 7 bases identical to TRBD1. In germline, CDR1 is MDHEN, CDR2 SYDVKM. V was pared by 7 bases and J by 5 bases, with 11 bases of the junction left unmatched. The CDR3 length is 16 residues. The CDR3 DNA reads TGTGCCAGCACCCAGGCGGGACAGCGGAATAATTCACCCCTCCACTTT. It is translated as CASTQAGQRNNSPLHF.

The chain recombines TRBV6-5 with TRBJ1-1; tentative D call: TRBD1 (6 bases). Deletions cut 2 bases from V and 2 bases from J, with 9 bases between. CDR3 length: 14 residues. CDR1 is MNHEY, CDR2 SVGAGI, per germline. The CDR3 sequence: CASSYRTVNTEAFF. In nucleotides, the CDR3 is TGTGCCAGCAGTTACCGGACAGTTAACACTGAAGCTTTCTTT.

The genes are TRBV28 and TRBJ1-1, with D hard to call. Trimming removed 6 bases from V and 1 base from J, with 6 bases in between. This CDR3 is 12 amino acids long. Germline lookup yields CDR1 MDHEN and CDR2 SYDVKM. CDR3 protein: CASSPGNTEAFF. CDR3 DNA sequence: TGTGCCAGCAGCCCCGGGAACACTGAAGCTTTCTTT.

DNA of the CDR3: TGCGCCAGCAGCTTTGGACAGGGCACTGGAAACACCATATATTTT. Protein sequence: CASSFGQGTGNTIYF. This chain links TRBV5-1 with TRBJ1-3; TRBD1 matches at 8 bases. The germline V gene has CDR1 SGHRS and CDR2 YFSETQ. V was clipped by 2 bases and J by 2 bases; unmatched bases: 3. This CDR3 has 15 amino acids.

The CDR3 spells CASSPGQGAREQYF. The CDR3 coding sequence is TGTGCCAGCAGCCCGGGACAGGGGGCGCGGGAGCAGTACTTC. The chain combines TRBV3-1 (or the pseudogene TRBV3-2) with TRBJ2-7; 12 positions agree with TRBD1. The germline CDR1 and CDR2 sequences are LGHDT and YNNKEL (reference sequence). The CDR3 length is 14 residues. With 4 bases clipped from V and 7 bases from J, the junction kept 5 bases outside the gene matches.

The chain couples TRBV6-5 to TRBJ1-6, with 9 bases identical to TRBD1. In germline, CDR1 is MNHEY, CDR2 SVGAGI. V lost 2 bases, J lost 7 bases, and 6 bases stayed unmatched. This CDR3 has 16 residues. CDR3 DNA: TGTGCCAGCAGTTACCGGACAGGGGACGGCAATTCACCCCTCCACTTT. This codes for CASSYRTGDGNSPLHF.

The CDR3 sequence is CASINLEAGGEKLFF. CDR3 bases: TGTGCCAGCATCAACCTAGAGGCAGGAGGCGAAAAACTGTTTTTT. This chain uses TRBV2 with TRBJ1-4; unclear D gene. The germline V and J ends were trimmed by 7 bases and 8 bases, with 20 bases remaining between them. The germline V gene has CDR1 SNHLY and CDR2 FYNNEI. The CDR3 is 15 amino acids.

This chain uses TRBV4-2 with TRBJ2-1; TRBD2 agrees at 12 bases. This CDR3 spans 14 amino acids. The V gene's germline CDR1 is LGHNA and CDR2 YNFKEQ. The V segment lost 0 bases and the J segment 14 bases; nucleotides outside the gene matches: 5. In nucleotides, the CDR3 is TGTGCCAGCAGCCAAGATGGACTAGCGGGAAGTAAGTTCTTC. It is translated as CASSQDGLAGSKFF.

The chain has TRBV4-1 and TRBJ2-1; 11 bases map to TRBD1. Germline V gene data show CDR1 as MGHRA and CDR2 as YSYEKL. V lost 1 base and J lost 7; bases outside the gene matches: 0. The CDR3 sequence is 14 residues long. Here the CDR3 DNA reads TGCGCCAGCAGCCAAGGGGACAGGGGGAATGAGCAGTTCTTC. As protein: CASSQGDRGNEQFF.

This chain joins TRBV2 and TRBJ2-7; D is unclear. The CDR3 loop spans 12 amino acids. V lost 8 bases, J lost 1 base, and 9 bases lay in between. From germline, CDR1 is SNHLY and CDR2 FYNNEI. The CDR3 spells CASAAGSYEQYF. The DNA of the CDR3 is TGTGCCAGCGCTGCCGGGTCCTACGAGCAGTACTTC.

CDR3 sequence (DNA): TGTGCCAGCAGCGACAGGGGGCTGGGCAATGAGCAGTTCTTC. It yields the protein CASSDRGLGNEQFF. This rearrangement joins TRBV27 to TRBJ2-1; 10 bases are a match to TRBD1. Germline CDR1 MNHEY, CDR2 SMNVEV (reference sequence). The CDR3 has 14 amino acids. The V gene end was trimmed by 6 bases and the J gene end by 6 bases; junction bases not matched to a gene: 5.

The chain couples TRBV28 to TRBJ1-2, with 7 positions matching TRBD1. CDR3 length: 14 residues. The V gene's germline CDR1 is MDHEN and CDR2 SYDVKM. V lost 2 bases to trimming and J lost 6 bases; unmatched junction nucleotides: 6. CDR3 DNA: TGTGCCAGCAGTTTAGGGACAGAGGGAAATGGCTACACCTTC. Translation: CASSLGTEGNGYTF.

The rearrangement uses TRBV27 and TRBJ2-7, with 8 positions matching TRBD1. Looked up from germline, CDR1 is MNHEY and CDR2 is SMNVEV (reference sequence). The ends lost 2 bases at V and 3 bases at J; junction bases unmatched: 3. CDR3 size: 14 residues. CDR3 in amino acids: CASSLRQGLYEQYF. CDR3 in DNA: TGTGCCAGCAGTTTAAGACAGGGGCTCTACGAGCAGTACTTC.

This chain connects TRBV28 to TRBJ2-1; 11 bases align to TRBD2. J lost 2 bases, V lost 6 bases, and 6 bases had no gene match. CDR3 length equals 16 residues. Germline V gene lookup returns CDR1 MDHEN and CDR2 SYDVKM. The CDR3 DNA reads TGTGCCAGCAGGTCACCGGGACTAGCGGCCTACAATGAGCAGTTCTTC. This translates into CASRSPGLAAYNEQFF.

The J gene is TRBJ1-1, the V gene TRBV5-6; 11 nucleotides line up with TRBD1. This CDR3 is built from 17 residues. The germline V gene encodes CDR1 SGHDT and CDR2 YYEEEE. The V segment lost 1 base and the J segment 5 bases; nucleotides outside the gene matches: 10. In nucleotides, the CDR3 is TGTGCCAGCAGCTTGCCTGGACAGGGGGCGAGGAGGACTGAAGCTTTCTTT. It yields the protein CASSLPGQGARRTEAFF.

The chain couples TRBV30 to TRBJ2-7, with TRBD1 as a possible D gene (7 bases). This CDR3 region has 12 residues. Trimming cost V 4 bases and J 5 bases, with 12 bases left between them. Germline CDR1 and CDR2: GTSNPN and SVGIG (reference sequence). This chain's CDR3 is CAWMAGGHEQYF. The CDR3 coding sequence is TGTGCCTGGATGGCAGGGGGGCACGAGCAGTACTTC. Full variable domain (outside the CDR3, taken from reference TRBV30 and TRBJ2-7): SQTIHQWPATLVQPVGSPLSLECTVEGTSNPNLYWYRQAAGRGLQLLFYSVGIGQISSEVPQNLSASRPQDRQFILSSKKLLLSDSGFYLCAWMAGGHEQYFGPGTRLTVT.

The gene calls are TRBV6-2 or TRBV6-3 and TRBJ1-5; D remains unclear. The CDR3 spans 15 residues. Germline CDR1 and CDR2: MNHEY and SVGEGT. The V and J ends lost 4 bases and 2 bases respectively, with 12 bases between them. CDR3 sequence reads: CASSSPARGNQPQHF. DNA of the CDR3: TGTGCCAGCAGTTCACCGGCACGGGGCAATCAGCCCCAGCATTTT.

This clone was picked up a small number of times. The chain employs TRBV27 and TRBJ1-1; tentative D call: TRBD1 (6 bases). Germline assignment: CDR1 MNHEY and CDR2 SMNVEV (reference sequence). The CDR3 contains 14 residues. Trimming cost V 4 bases and J 3 bases, with 12 bases left between them. The CDR3 here is CASSSNRVDTEAFF. Written as DNA, the CDR3 is TGTGCCAGCAGTTCGAACAGGGTAGACACTGAAGCTTTCTTT.

The J gene is TRBJ2-3, the V gene TRBV12-3 or TRBV12-4; the D is unclear. The CDR3 consists of 13 residues. V lost 5 bases and J 2 bases, leaving 8 bases between the germline ends. The CDR3, as DNA: TGTGCCAGCAGTGCCCTAAACACAGATACGCAGTATTTT. Amino acid sequence: CASSALNTDTQYF.

The chain is built from TRBV3-1 (or the pseudogene TRBV3-2) and TRBJ1-3, with D unclear. In germline, CDR1 is LGHDT, CDR2 YNNKEL (reference sequence). The CDR3 extends over 14 amino acids. Trimming removed 4 bases at V and 3 bases at J, with 10 bases between. For the CDR3, the DNA is TGTGCCAGCAGCCTTCAGACTGGTGGAAACACCATATATTTT. Amino acids: CASSLQTGGNTIYF.

This chain uses TRBV5-1 with TRBJ2-2, with 7 bases aligning to TRBD1. Germline-derived CDR1 and CDR2 are SGHRS and YFSETQ. CDR3 length: 16 amino acids. Trimming removed 4 bases from V and 0 bases from J; junction bases left unmatched: 6. The CDR3 DNA reads as TGCGCCAGCAGCCTGACAGGGCTAGCGAACACCGGGGAGCTGTTTTTT. Protein sequence: CASSLTGLANTGELFF.

This chain links TRBV27 with TRBJ2-5; D is possibly TRBD2 (6 bases). The CDR3 has 15 residues. From germline, CDR1 is MNHEY and CDR2 SMNVEV (reference sequence). The V and J ends lost 4 bases and 3 bases respectively, with 15 bases between them. In DNA, the CDR3 is TGTGCCAGCAGTTCGGGTAGCGGATTTAAAGAGACCCAGTACTTC. Translating it yields CASSSGSGFKETQYF.

The chain recombines TRBV7-9 with TRBJ2-7, with TRBD2 identical over 9 bases. Per germline, CDR1 SEHNR and CDR2 FQNEAQ (reference sequence). The CDR3 contains 18 residues. J was trimmed by 0 bases and V by 6 bases; bases with no gene match: 15. The CDR3 region is CASRRLWGGTSTSYEQYF. The CDR3, as DNA: TGTGCCAGCAGACGATTGTGGGGGGGGACTAGCACCTCCTACGAGCAGTACTTC.

The chain couples TRBV12-3 or TRBV12-4 to TRBJ2-7; D remains unclear. The CDR3 consists of 12 residues. Trimming pared 1 base from V and 5 bases from J, leaving 6 bases between. The CDR3 DNA follows: TGTGCCAGCAGTTTAGGAGTAGACGAGCAGTACTTC. Protein product: CASSLGVDEQYF.